Below, 8 T cell receptor beta chains from the same sample are listed, as sequenced in a study of CD8 T cells in ankylosing spondylitis. From the 5' RACE reads, TCRdb called clonotypes with MiXCR, one entry per CDR3 protein. The data hold just over 350,000 distinct CDR3 sequences, with 20% to 25% observed a single time. Sequenced input: blood, either unsorted or a sorted T cell fraction (not recorded which). These receptors all come from a male donor with ankylosing spondylitis or in good health (not recorded which).

This clonotype appeared a few times. The V gene is TRBV7-9, the J gene TRBJ2-7; D tentatively reads TRBD1 or TRBD2 (5 bases each). This CDR3 is built from 14 residues. Trimming stripped 5 bases from V and 1 base from J, with 12 bases between. CDR1 SEHNR and CDR2 FQNEAQ come from the germline V gene (reference sequence). CDR3 coding DNA: TGTGCCAGCAGCCACCGGGACCAATCCTACGAGCAGTACTTC. It is translated as CASSHRDQSYEQYF.

The chain recombines TRBV19 with TRBJ1-1; perhaps TRBD1 as D (6 bases). Trimming stripped 8 bases from V and 1 base from J, with 14 bases between. The CDR3 loop spans 14 amino acids. Per germline, CDR1 LNHDA and CDR2 SQIVND (reference sequence). CDR3 protein: CASGKDSQNTEAFF. The CDR3 DNA reads TGTGCCAGTGGAAAGGACAGCCAGAACACTGAAGCTTTCTTT.

The gene calls are TRBV12-3 or TRBV12-4 and TRBJ2-7; 7 bases are a match to TRBD1. V lost 3 bases to trimming and J lost 2 bases; unmatched junction nucleotides: 4. The CDR3 consists of 14 residues. CDR3: CASSFTGTAYEQYF. CDR3 DNA: TGTGCCAGCAGTTTCACCGGGACAGCCTACGAGCAGTACTTC.

The sample holds a few counts of this clonotype. The CDR3 DNA sequence: TGTGCCAGCAGGGGGGGGGACACAGATACGCAGTATTTT. Amino acid sequence: CASRGGDTDTQYF. The V and J genes are TRBV12-3 or TRBV12-4 and TRBJ2-3; 7 positions agree with TRBD2. Losses at the gene ends were 6 bases for V and 2 bases for J; bases not matched to a gene: 2. The CDR3 runs 13 residues.

This clonotype appeared a few times. CDR3 sequence: CSAREAAETQYF. For the CDR3, the DNA is TGCAGTGCTAGAGAGGCGGCGGAGACCCAGTACTTC. This chain connects TRBV20-1 to TRBJ2-5; no reliable D call. Germline V gene lookup returns CDR1 DFQATT and CDR2 SNEGSKA (reference sequence). The CDR3 length is 12 residues. Trimming removed 0 bases at V and 5 bases at J, with 7 bases between.

This clonotype came up a few times. The chain is built from TRBV27 and TRBJ1-1, with D perhaps TRBD1 (5 bases). The CDR3 has 14 amino acids. The germline V gene has CDR1 MNHEY and CDR2 SMNVEV (reference sequence). Trimming left V 5 bases short and J 9 bases short, with 19 bases between. The CDR3 region has the DNA TGTGCCAGCAGTGCCTGGGTCATCGGGGCTCAAGCTTTCTTT. Amino acid sequence: CASSAWVIGAQAFF.

This sequence joins TRBV18 and TRBJ2-7; the D is unclear. Trimming cost V 2 bases and J 0 bases, with 14 bases left between them. This CDR3 is 16 amino acids long. The germline CDR1 and CDR2 sequences are KGHSH and LQKENI. CDR3 DNA: TGTGCCAGCTCACCATGGTCAACTGAAGGCTCCTACGAGCAGTACTTC. It encodes CASSPWSTEGSYEQYF.

The CDR3 spells CASSPGPYYEQYF. The CDR3 DNA follows: TGTGCCAGCAGTCCCGGCCCCTACTACGAGCAGTACTTC. The chain carries TRBV28 and TRBJ2-7; D unresolved. From germline, CDR1 is MDHEN and CDR2 SYDVKM. This CDR3 contains 13 residues. V shed 5 bases and J shed 3 bases, with 11 bases lying between them.